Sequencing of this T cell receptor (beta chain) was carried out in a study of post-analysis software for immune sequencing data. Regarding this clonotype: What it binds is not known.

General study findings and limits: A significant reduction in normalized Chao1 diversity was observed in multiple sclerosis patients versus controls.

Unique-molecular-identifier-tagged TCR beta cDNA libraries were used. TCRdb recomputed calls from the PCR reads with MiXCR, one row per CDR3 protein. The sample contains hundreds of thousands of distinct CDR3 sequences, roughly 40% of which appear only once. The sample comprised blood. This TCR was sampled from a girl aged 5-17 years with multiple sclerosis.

CDR3 region: CASSYGSGGGFLTDTQYF. Written as DNA, the CDR3 is TGTGCCAGCAGTTACGGTAGTGGGGGAGGGTTCCTCACAGATACGCAGTATTTT. The chain employs TRBV6-5 and TRBJ2-3; 7 bases map to TRBD2. The J segment lost 2 bases and the V segment lost 2 bases, leaving 13 bases of the junction unmatched. Germline V gives CDR1 MNHEY, CDR2 SVGAGI. This CDR3 is built from 18 residues.